This TCR beta chain was identified during a study of cytomegalovirus exposure and HLA in healthy donors. Points from the study as a whole: On later analysis, the bulk of CMV-associated TCR beta chains appeared to be HLA-restricted. Associated with HLA alleles at 0.05 false discovery rate in a later analysis were around 15,000 TCR beta sequences.

With regard to this clone: Its antigen is still unknown.

Both 60 Vbeta primers and 13 Jbeta primers went into the PCR. Sequencing was performed with immunoSEQ multiplex PCR; in TCRdb, only in-frame clones are kept and a portion is missing. This sample carries 150,000 to 200,000 clones, 80% of them seen once, and the ten largest clones take roughly 0.99%. The V and J ends lost 3 bases and 3 bases respectively, with 12 bases between them. The CDR3 runs to 15 residues. Germline loops: CDR1 SGDLS, CDR2 YYNGEE. This clonotype originated in a middle-aged woman in good health and CMV-seronegative. The chain recombines TRBV9 with TRBJ2-2, with unresolved D. Material for sequencing was PBMCs. CDR3 sequence reads: CASSARVYDTGELFF. CDR3 in DNA: TGTGCCAGCAGCGCCCGGGTTTACGACACCGGGGAGCTGTTTTTT.